This TCR beta chain was recorded in a study of regulatory T cells in long-lasting Graves disease. Findings of the study overall: The study found lower TCR diversity in persistent Graves' patients than in newly diagnosed ones.

iRepertoire HTBI primers and Arm-PCR of CDR3 regions built TCR beta libraries. From the multiplex PCR reads, TCRdb called clonotypes with MiXCR, one entry per CDR3 protein. The sample gives about 460,000 distinct CDR3 sequences, 22% of which show up once; around 14% is in the top ten. On this clonotype itself: As yet, its antigen is unknown. At one end the junction does not follow the germline gene, possibly because of a read error.

The time point was: persistent/refractory GD, antithyroid drugs over 5 years with positive TRAb. PBMCs were the source of the RNA used for TCR sequencing. The source of the patients was an endocrinology department in Xi'an, China. Peripheral blood, about 9 milliliters of it, was drawn into EDTA tubes. The germline CDR1 and CDR2 sequences are SGHTA and FQGNSA. The CDR3 consists of 15 residues. This TCR came from a female donor with Graves disease. The chain couples TRBV7-2 to TRBJ2-7; TRBD1 aligns across 7 bases. Sample: peripheral blood mononuclear cells (PBMCs), taken when the disease was refractory, from a patient treated with antithyroid drugs. For the CDR3, the DNA is TGTGCCGGCAGCTCTAAAGACAGGGAAGGGTACGAGCAGTACTTC. This sequence encodes CAGSSKDREGYEQYF.